Below, 8 T cell receptor beta chains from the same sample are listed, as sequenced in a study of T cells in narcolepsy. Assay: immunoSEQ multiplex PCR; the TCRdb copy retains only in-frame clones and omits some. The table records about 32,000 clones, about four fifths of them present only once. The sample was CD45RA- memory CD4+ T cells from PBMCs. The receptors here all came from a human donor with narcolepsy.

The genes are TRBV28 and TRBJ2-2, with 9 positions matching TRBD1. Per the germline V gene, CDR1 is MDHEN and CDR2 is SYDVKM. The V gene end was trimmed by 4 bases and the J gene end by 6 bases; junction bases not matched to a gene: 9. The CDR3 covers 16 residues. The DNA of the CDR3 is TGTGCCAGCAGTTCCCCCGGGACAGGGAAGGCCGGGGAGCTGTTTTTT. Protein: CASSSPGTGKAGELFF.

This chain joins TRBV29-1 and TRBJ2-3, with D possibly being TRBD1 or TRBD2 (6 bases each). Trimming cost V 2 bases and J 8 bases, with 14 bases left between them. Germline CDR1 is SQVTM and CDR2 is ANQGSEA. This CDR3 has 13 amino acids. The chain's CDR3 is CSVEWGASRTQYF. DNA for the CDR3: TGCAGCGTTGAATGGGGGGCTAGTCGTACGCAGTATTTT.

Here the CDR3 reads CASSDQGINYGYTF. CDR3 nucleotides: TGTGCCAGCTCGGACCAGGGAATTAACTATGGCTACACCTTC. The V call is TRBV18, the J call TRBJ1-2; D might be TRBD1 (5 bases). Trimming stripped 6 bases from V and 1 base from J, with 12 bases between. Germline assignment: CDR1 KGHSH and CDR2 LQKENI. The CDR3 is 14 residues long.

The chain uses TRBV7-2 and TRBJ2-7; D unclear. CDR1 SGHTA and CDR2 FQGNSA come from the germline V gene. Trimming cost V 0 bases and J 0 bases, with 12 bases left between them. This CDR3 region has 16 residues. In DNA, the CDR3 is TGTGCCAGCAGCTTAGCGGGTGCCCCGAGCTCCTACGAGCAGTACTTC. Residues: CASSLAGAPSSYEQYF.

This clone was seen just once. CDR3 bases: TGTGCCAGCAGTCCATTCTACGAGCAGTACTTC. Protein product: CASSPFYEQYF. V usage is TRBV28 and J usage is TRBJ2-7; no firm D call. The CDR3 has 11 amino acids. Trimming took 5 bases from V and 3 from J, leaving 5 bases between them. Germline V lookup: CDR1 MDHEN, CDR2 SYDVKM.

The J gene is TRBJ1-1, the V gene TRBV20-1; D ambiguous. With 3 bases removed from V and 6 bases from J, the gap between germline ends came to 8 bases. The germline V gene encodes CDR1 DFQATT and CDR2 SNEGSKA (reference sequence). The CDR3 consists of 11 residues. The CDR3 coding sequence is TGCAGTGCTAGTGGAGGAGCTGAAGCTTTCTTT. Protein product: CSASGGAEAFF.

The CDR3 reads CASSLASGGTDTQYF. The CDR3 coding sequence is TGTGCCAGCAGCTTAGCTAGCGGGGGCACAGATACGCAGTATTTT. The rearrangement joins TRBV7-9 to TRBJ2-3; 8 nucleotides line up with TRBD2. CDR1 is SEHNR, CDR2 FQNEAQ, per germline (reference sequence). The CDR3 is 15 residues long. The trim removed 0 bases at V and 1 base at J, leaving 0 bases unmatched.

The genes are TRBV11-2 and TRBJ2-5; D remains unclear. The ends were cut back, 5 bases at V and 3 bases at J, with 7 bases in the middle. The CDR3 is 12 amino acids. CDR1 and CDR2 from the germline V gene are SGHAT and FQNNGV. In DNA, the CDR3 is TGTGCCAGCAGCAGGAATAAAGAGACCCAGTACTTC. Its translation: CASSRNKETQYF.